This passage covers 26 T cell receptor beta chains from one sample sequenced in a study of T cell responses to AZD1222 COVID-19 vaccine (dated by TCRdb to about 2021). This specimen's time point label, per the study, means: about 28 days (+/-7) after the second vaccine dose. Library method: the immunoSEQ multiplex PCR assay. The clones in this table, taken by TCRdb from immuneACCESS, are in-frame only. Not every clone is retained; where verified, under half of the shortfall comes from an unresolved V gene, and the cause of the rest is unknown. Present in this sample are 100,000 to 150,000 clones, more than 80% of which were seen just once. The ten largest clones represent almost 4.5% of the sample. The sequencing here drew on peripheral blood, taken 28 days after the second AZD1222 dose. The receptors were gathered from an adult who received the AZD1222 COVID-19 vaccine.

The chain couples TRBV5-1 to TRBJ2-2; 8 bases fit TRBD2. The CDR3 runs to 16 residues. J gave up 2 bases and V 2 bases, and 5 bases lay outside the gene matches. Germline CDR1 SGHRS, CDR2 YFSETQ. Written as DNA, the CDR3 is TGCGCCAGCAGCTTACAGCTAGCGGGTAACACCGGGGAGCTGTTTTTT. Translating gives CASSLQLAGNTGELFF.

The V call is TRBV28, the J call TRBJ1-4; D gene uncertain. V was pared by 4 bases and J by 4 bases, with 7 bases between. The CDR3 runs 13 residues. The germline gives CDR1 MDHEN, CDR2 SYDVKM. DNA of the CDR3: TGTGCCAGCAGTTGGCAGTATAATGAAAAACTGTTTTTT. This translates into CASSWQYNEKLFF. Full variable domain (outside the CDR3, taken from reference TRBV28 and TRBJ1-4): DVKVTQSSRYLVKRTGEKVFLECVQDMDHENMFWYRQDPGLGLRLIYFSYDVKMKEKGDIPEGYSVSREKKERFSLILESASTNQTSMYLCASSWQYNEKLFFGSGTQLSVL.

The chain carries TRBV30 and TRBJ1-1, with D uncertain. The CDR3 loop spans 13 amino acids. The germline V gene has CDR1 GTSNPN and CDR2 SVGIG (reference sequence). Trimming removed 3 bases from V and 4 bases from J, with 12 bases in between. This CDR3 is CAWSVSSSTEAFF. CDR3 in DNA: TGTGCCTGGAGCGTCTCCAGCTCCACTGAAGCTTTCTTT.

The V gene is TRBV19, the J gene TRBJ1-4, with TRBD1 matching over 7 bases. Per germline, CDR1 LNHDA and CDR2 SQIVND (reference sequence). With 7 bases clipped from V and 5 bases from J, the junction kept 7 bases outside the gene matches. The CDR3 is made up of 14 amino acids. The CDR3, as DNA: TGTGCCAGTAATGACCGCAGGGGGAATGAAAAACTGTTTTTT. Translated, it gives CASNDRRGNEKLFF.

CDR3: CASTSGGYNEQFF. The DNA for the CDR3 is TGTGCCAGCACGTCGGGGGGGTACAATGAGCAGTTCTTC. This rearrangement joins TRBV2 to TRBJ2-1; 8 nucleotides align to TRBD2. J was trimmed by 4 bases and V by 7 bases; bases with no gene match: 3. Germline CDR1 and CDR2: SNHLY and FYNNEI. The length of the CDR3 is 13 residues.

The V gene is TRBV30, the J gene TRBJ1-5, with TRBD1 as a possible D gene (5 bases). Deletions cut 0 bases from V and 8 bases from J, with 17 bases between. CDR3 length: 15 amino acids. Germline V gene data show CDR1 as GTSNPN and CDR2 as SVGIG (reference sequence). This CDR3 reads CAWSVGSGQGEPQHF. The CDR3 bases are TGTGCCTGGAGTGTAGGGTCAGGGCAAGGGGAGCCCCAGCATTTT.

The gene calls are TRBV2 and TRBJ1-4; D perhaps matches TRBD1 (5 bases). CDR1 is SNHLY, CDR2 FYNNEI, per germline. The CDR3 sequence is 14 residues long. Trimming took off 6 bases at V and 4 bases at J, with 12 bases between the two ends. Written as DNA, the CDR3 is TGTGCCAGCAGACAAGGACACGTTAATGAAAAACTGTTTTTT. Protein: CASRQGHVNEKLFF.

The gene calls are TRBV12-3 or TRBV12-4 and TRBJ1-3; D call uncertain. This CDR3 region has 13 residues. V lost 9 bases to trimming and J lost 0 bases, with 9 bases between them. As DNA, the CDR3 is TGTGCCAGTTCAGCGACCTCTGGAAACACCATATATTTT. Residues: CASSATSGNTIYF.

As to this clone: One end of the junction varies from germline; a read error may be responsible. The chain joins TRBV6-1 to TRBJ1-1; D gene unclear. The CDR3 spans 14 residues. Germline CDR1 is MNHNS and CDR2 is SASEGT. CDR3 nucleotides: TGTGCCAGCAGAGAAGGACGGGCGAACACTGAAGCTTTCTTT. It translates to CASREGRANTEAFF.

CDR3 in DNA: TGCAGCGTTCGCGGGGCCATAGAATACATTCAGTACTTC. The encoded protein is CSVRGAIEYIQYF. This chain uses TRBV29-1 with TRBJ2-4; D perhaps matches TRBD2 (6 bases). Germline assignment: CDR1 SQVTM and CDR2 ANQGSEA. V was cut by 5 bases and J by 8 bases, with 16 bases left in between. The CDR3 is made up of 13 amino acids.

This clone was found a few times. The rearrangement links TRBV4-2 to TRBJ1-3; D gene unclear. Germline CDR1 reads LGHNA; CDR2 reads YNFKEQ. The CDR3 runs 15 residues. V was shortened by 1 base and J by 0 bases, with 7 bases between the two germline ends. In DNA form, the CDR3 reads TGTGCCAGCAGCCAAGTAGGCAACTCTGGAAACACCATATATTTT. Translating it yields CASSQVGNSGNTIYF.

This clone was counted only a few times. The chain uses TRBV28 and TRBJ1-5; D is perhaps TRBD1 (5 bases). The germline V gene encodes CDR1 MDHEN and CDR2 SYDVKM. This CDR3 is built from 17 residues. Trimming cost V 1 base and J 0 bases, with 13 bases left between them. The CDR3 nucleotides are TGTGCCAGCAGTTTATCGGGACTCATGTTTAGCAATCAGCCCCAGCATTTT. As protein: CASSLSGLMFSNQPQHF.

Only a few counts were recorded for this clone. V and J are TRBV11-3 and TRBJ2-1, with 8 nucleotides matching TRBD1. Unmatched junction bases numbered 7, after V lost 5 bases and J lost 10 bases. The V gene's germline CDR1 is SGHNT and CDR2 YENEEA. The CDR3 sequence is 13 residues long. The CDR3 region has the DNA TGTGCCAGCAGCCTAGCCCGGGACAGGGAGCAGTTCTTC. Its protein is CASSLARDREQFF.

This CDR3 is CASSVTSGGDPNEQFF. CDR3 coding DNA: TGCGCCAGCAGCGTGACTAGCGGGGGGGACCCCAATGAGCAGTTCTTC. The rearrangement links TRBV5-1 to TRBJ2-1, with 14 bases lining up with TRBD2. Germline V lookup: CDR1 SGHRS, CDR2 YFSETQ. The CDR3 consists of 16 residues. The V and J ends lost 4 bases and 6 bases, in that order; junction bases with no gene match: 6.

This chain connects TRBV30 to TRBJ2-7; 11 bases match TRBD2. CDR3 length equals 13 residues. V shed 5 bases, J shed 3 bases, and the junction held 3 bases outside the gene matches. In germline, CDR1 is GTSNPN, CDR2 SVGIG (reference sequence). The CDR3 bases are TGTGCCTGGGGGGGACTAGCGGACTACGAGCAGTACTTC. It yields the protein CAWGGLADYEQYF.

A single count supports this clone. This rearrangement joins TRBV28 to TRBJ2-1; the D gene is possibly TRBD2 (6 bases). The CDR3 covers 14 residues. Trimming took off 8 bases at V and 4 bases at J, with 15 bases between the two ends. Germline CDR1 is MDHEN and CDR2 is SYDVKM. The CDR3 sequence: CASEGLPLYNEQFF. In DNA, the CDR3 is TGTGCCAGCGAGGGACTCCCTCTTTACAATGAGCAGTTCTTC.

In this sample, this clone turned up a few times. This CDR3 reads CTRGDGNTEAFF. CDR3 DNA: TGCACCAGAGGAGACGGTAACACTGAAGCTTTCTTT. The chain combines TRBV1 with TRBJ1-1. TRBV1 counts as a pseudogene. The CDR3 has 12 residues.

This clone was counted a few times. The DNA for the CDR3 is TGTGCCAGCAGCCAGGGGCGGGGAGGCACAGATACGCAGTATTTT. Its protein product is CASSQGRGGTDTQYF. The rearrangement links TRBV3-1 (or the pseudogene TRBV3-2) to TRBJ2-3, with a possible D match to TRBD2 (6 bases). Looked up from germline, CDR1 is LGHDT and CDR2 is YNNKEL (reference sequence). V shed 3 bases and J shed 1 base, with 11 bases lying between them. This CDR3 region has 15 residues.

The chain combines TRBV6-2 or TRBV6-3 with TRBJ1-2; D call uncertain. There are 13 residues in the CDR3. Germline assignment: CDR1 MNHEY and CDR2 SVGEGT. V was shortened by 6 bases and J by 3 bases, with 11 bases between the two germline ends. CDR3 sequence reads: CASSPGPYYGYTF. The CDR3 DNA is TGTGCCAGCAGCCCAGGACCGTACTATGGCTACACCTTC.

The V gene is TRBV7-2, the J gene TRBJ1-4; weak D call: TRBD1 (6 bases). The germline V gene encodes CDR1 SGHTA and CDR2 FQGNSA. The CDR3 totals 17 residues. Trimming stripped 2 bases from V and 6 bases from J, with 19 bases between. CDR3 protein: CASSLFSIGQPYEKLFF. DNA of the CDR3: TGTGCCAGCAGCTTATTTAGTATAGGACAGCCTTATGAAAAACTGTTTTTT.

With regard to this clone: The sample holds other DNA sequences that translate to the same CDR3. The rearrangement joins TRBV7-2 to TRBJ1-1, with 7 bases lining up with TRBD1. The CDR3 loop spans 14 amino acids. The V gene's germline CDR1 is SGHTA and CDR2 FQGNSA. Trimming at V came to 1 base and at J to 1 base, leaving 0 bases not matched to a gene. In DNA, the CDR3 is TGTGCCAGCAGCTTAGGGGACAGGAACACTGAAGCTTTCTTT. Protein product: CASSLGDRNTEAFF.

The rearrangement uses TRBV19 and TRBJ1-6, with D unresolved. The CDR3 contains 15 residues. Trimming took 7 bases from V and 10 from J, leaving 20 bases between them. The germline V gene has CDR1 LNHDA and CDR2 SQIVND (reference sequence). The chain's CDR3 is CASTSLEAGGSPLHF. The CDR3 coding sequence is TGTGCCAGTACCTCATTGGAGGCAGGTGGGTCACCCCTCCACTTT.

This clone was observed a few times. V and J are TRBV7-9 and TRBJ2-1, with D perhaps given as TRBD1 or TRBD2 (5 bases each). This CDR3 contains 16 residues. Trimming took off 4 bases at V and 9 bases at J, with 22 bases between the two ends. Germline V gene data show CDR1 as SEHNR and CDR2 as FQNEAQ (reference sequence). CDR3 in amino acids: CASSSAGTSLIGEQFF. CDR3 DNA sequence: TGTGCCAGCAGCTCGGCCGGGACGTCGCTTATTGGTGAGCAGTTCTTC.

This chain uses TRBV7-3 with TRBJ1-3; perhaps TRBD1 as D (6 bases). Germline CDR1 SGHTA, CDR2 FQGTGA. CDR3 length equals 18 residues. With 5 bases removed from V and 0 bases from J, the gap between germline ends came to 20 bases. The CDR3 spells CASSPGATGSGSGNTIYF. CDR3 in DNA: TGTGCCAGCAGCCCCGGGGCAACAGGGTCCGGCTCTGGAAACACCATATATTTT. Filled out from reference TRBV7-3 and TRBJ1-3, the complete variable domain reads GAGVSQTPSNKVTEKGKYVELRCDPISGHTALYWYRQSLGQGPEFLIYFQGTGAADDSGLPNDRFFAVRPEGSVSTLKIQRTERGDSAVYLCASSPGATGSGSGNTIYFGEGSWLTVV.

The chain couples TRBV10-3 to TRBJ1-1; TRBD1 is a possible D gene (5 bases). From germline, CDR1 is ENHRY and CDR2 SYGVKD. This CDR3 is 13 amino acids long. Between the trimmed V and J ends, which lost 10 bases and 1 base, there was a span of 13 bases. For the CDR3, the DNA is TGTGCCACCGCGACAGCGCAGAACACTGAAGCTTTCTTT. It codes for CATATAQNTEAFF.

The chain links TRBV18 to TRBJ2-3; 9 bases are shared with TRBD2. Trimming removed 2 bases from V and 4 bases from J; junction bases left unmatched: 1. Germline CDR1 is KGHSH and CDR2 is LQKENI. There are 14 residues in the CDR3. The CDR3 here is CASSPERGADTQYF. Written as DNA, the CDR3 is TGTGCCAGCTCACCAGAGCGGGGGGCAGATACGCAGTATTTT.